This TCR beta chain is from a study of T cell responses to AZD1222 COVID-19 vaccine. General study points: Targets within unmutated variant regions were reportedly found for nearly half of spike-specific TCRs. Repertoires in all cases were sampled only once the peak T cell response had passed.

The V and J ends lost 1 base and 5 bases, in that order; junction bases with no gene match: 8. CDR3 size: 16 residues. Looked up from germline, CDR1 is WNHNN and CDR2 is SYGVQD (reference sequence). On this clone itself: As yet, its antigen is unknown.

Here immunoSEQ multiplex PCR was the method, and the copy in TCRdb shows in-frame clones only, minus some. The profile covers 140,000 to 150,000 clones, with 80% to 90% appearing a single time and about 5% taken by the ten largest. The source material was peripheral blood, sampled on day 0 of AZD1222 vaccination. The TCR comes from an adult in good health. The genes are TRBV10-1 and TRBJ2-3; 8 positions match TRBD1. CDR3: CASSEYPGQGKDTQYF. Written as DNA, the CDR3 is TGCGCCAGCAGTGAGTATCCTGGACAGGGAAAAGATACGCAGTATTTT.